These 2 T cell receptor beta chains were sequenced from one sample in a study of T cell responses to AZD1222 COVID-19 vaccine. The data were produced by immunoSEQ multiplex PCR, yet TCRdb's version contains in-frame clones alone and is incomplete. The data contain about 120,000 clones, 85% to 90% of them singletons. Material: peripheral blood, obtained on day 0 of AZD1222 vaccination. The receptors derive from an adult in good health.

The chain is built from TRBV9 and TRBJ2-7; 7 bases match TRBD1. The CDR3 contains 16 residues. CDR1 and CDR2 (germline): SGDLS, YYNGEE. With V trimmed by 3 bases and J by 2 bases, 11 bases remained unmatched. CDR3 DNA: TGTGCCAGCAGCGCGACGACAGGGTTGGGGACCTACGAGCAGTACTTC. The encoded protein is CASSATTGLGTYEQYF. Together with reference TRBV9 and TRBJ2-7, the CDR3 gives the full variable domain: DSGVTQTPKHLITATGQRVTLRCSPRSGDLSVYWYQQSLDQGLQFLIQYYNGEERAKGNILERFSAQQFPDLHSELNLSSLELGDSALYFCASSATTGLGTYEQYFGPGTRLTVT.

This sequence joins TRBV27 and TRBJ1-6, with 7 bases that match TRBD1. The CDR3 length is 14 residues. The V gene's germline CDR1 is MNHEY and CDR2 SMNVEV (reference sequence). Trimming took 6 bases from V and 7 from J; bases not matched to a gene: 6. CDR3 DNA: TGTGCCAGCAGGAAGGGACAGACAAATTCACCCCTCCACTTT. Its protein product is CASRKGQTNSPLHF.